This T cell receptor beta chain was documented in a study of technical replicates of blood from several donors. Trimming took 6 bases from V and 9 from J, leaving 22 bases between them. Germline V gene lookup returns CDR1 LNHDA and CDR2 SQIVND (reference sequence). The CDR3 is 15 amino acids. Measured with immunoSEQ multiplex PCR; TCRdb has only the in-frame clones, and not every one. The sample holds about 56,000 clones, just over 90% seen once. The receptor was derived from a human donor in good health. Some clones in this sample may be carry-over from other donors' samples. The sequenced sample was PBMCs. V is TRBV19 and J is TRBJ2-3; D unresolved. CDR3 in amino acids: CASRPRLGTSDTQYF. The DNA for the CDR3 is TGTGCCAGTAGGCCCCGACTTGGTACTTCCGACACGCAGTATTTT.